Listed below are T cell receptor beta chains from one sample, sequenced in a study of siplizumab effects on memory and regulatory T cells. Using immunoSEQ multiplex PCR, the repertoire was profiled, and TCRdb retains in-frame clones only, with some absent. This table holds around 100,000 clones, 75% to 95% found once. Material: CD4+ T cells sorted from blood. The origin of the receptors is a human donor in good health. The CDR3 runs from the conserved cysteine through the conserved F or W. The D gene is left open where the match is weak. Expanded clones are given a class, and other clones once, few, many or no size at all.

abundance: -; v_gene: TRBV7-3; j_gene: TRBJ2-1; d_gene: TRBD1; CDR3nt: TGTGCCAGCAGCAAAAGACAGGGAAAGATGTACAATGAGCAGTTCTTC; CDR3aa: CASSKRQGKMYNEQFF
abundance: -; v_gene: TRBV7-9; j_gene: TRBJ1-4; d_gene: TRBD1; CDR3nt: TGTGCCAGCAGCGTAGCGGGACAGGGGGATGAAAAACTGTTTTTT; CDR3aa: CASSVAGQGDEKLFF
abundance: -; v_gene: TRBV11-3; j_gene: TRBJ2-2; d_gene: TRBD1; CDR3nt: TGTGCCAGCAGCTTCCGGGACAGGGGTAACGGGGAGCTGTTTTTT; CDR3aa: CASSFRDRGNGELFF
abundance: -; v_gene: TRBV6-1; j_gene: TRBJ1-2; d_gene: -; CDR3nt: TGTGCCAGTGGGACGGAAACTAACTATGGCTACACCTTC; CDR3aa: CASGTETNYGYTF
abundance: -; v_gene: TRBV10-3; j_gene: TRBJ2-5; d_gene: -; CDR3nt: TGTGCCATCAGTGAGTCGGCAAAAGAGACCCAGTACTTC; CDR3aa: CAISESAKETQYF
abundance: -; v_gene: TRBV2; j_gene: TRBJ2-4; d_gene: TRBD2; CDR3nt: TGTGCCAGCAGACCCGGGACTAGCGGAGCGGCTCCAGCCAAAAACATTCAGTACTTC; CDR3aa: CASRPGTSGAAPAKNIQYF
abundance: -; v_gene: TRBV6-6; j_gene: TRBJ2-5; d_gene: -; CDR3nt: TGTGCCAGCAGTTATTTATACAGGGAGACCCAGTACTTC; CDR3aa: CASSYLYRETQYF
abundance: -; v_gene: TRBV5-1; j_gene: TRBJ2-5; d_gene: -; CDR3nt: TGCGCCAGCAGCTTTGCGGTTCCCGCTCAAGAGACCCAGTACTTC; CDR3aa: CASSFAVPAQETQYF
abundance: -; v_gene: TRBV7-3; j_gene: TRBJ2-3; d_gene: TRBD2; CDR3nt: TGTGCCAGCAGCGTGCGGGGGGGCGAGAGCACAGATACGCAGTATTTT; CDR3aa: CASSVRGGESTDTQYF
abundance: -; v_gene: TRBV4-1; j_gene: TRBJ2-1; d_gene: TRBD1; CDR3nt: TGCGCCAGCAGCCCTCTTGGGGGACAGGGGTTGAGTCAGTTCTTC; CDR3aa: CASSPLGGQGLSQFF
abundance: -; v_gene: TRBV7-2; j_gene: TRBJ2-6; d_gene: -; CDR3nt: TGTGCCAGCAGCCGCCCAGGGAAGGGGGCCAACGTCCTGACTTTC; CDR3aa: CASSRPGKGANVLTF
abundance: -; v_gene: TRBV7-3; j_gene: TRBJ2-5; d_gene: TRBD1; CDR3nt: TGTGCCAGCAGGGACAGGGAAGAGACCCAGTACTTC; CDR3aa: CASRDREETQYF
abundance: -; v_gene: TRBV19; j_gene: TRBJ1-2; d_gene: -; CDR3nt: TGTGCCACTAGGGCACAGGGTTATGGCTACACCTTC; CDR3aa: CATRAQGYGYTF
abundance: -; v_gene: TRBV30; j_gene: TRBJ2-7; d_gene: TRBD1; CDR3nt: TGTGCCTGGAGGCGATCCGGGACAGGGTACCACGAGCAGTACTTC; CDR3aa: CAWRRSGTGYHEQYF
abundance: -; v_gene: TRBV9; j_gene: TRBJ1-2; d_gene: -; CDR3nt: TGTGCCAGCAGCCCCCCCGGGGGAGGGTCCTATGGCTACACCTTC; CDR3aa: CASSPPGGGSYGYTF
abundance: -; v_gene: TRBV2; j_gene: TRBJ2-5; d_gene: TRBD2; CDR3nt: TGTGCCAGCAGTCCCGCTAGCGGGGGGGCCGTGAAGACCCAGTACTTC; CDR3aa: CASSPASGGAVKTQYF
abundance: -; v_gene: TRBV18; j_gene: TRBJ2-7; d_gene: -; CDR3nt: TGTGCCAGCTCACCTCGCGAGGGGTCAGAGGAGCAGTACTTC; CDR3aa: CASSPREGSEEQYF
abundance: -; v_gene: TRBV7-3; j_gene: TRBJ2-2; d_gene: TRBD1; CDR3nt: TGTGCCAGCAGCTTAATTCCTCAGGGGGCAGGCACCGGGGAGCTGTTTTTT; CDR3aa: CASSLIPQGAGTGELFF
abundance: once; v_gene: TRBV18; j_gene: TRBJ1-1; d_gene: -; CDR3nt: TGTGCCAGCTCACCACGTTCAGGGGCGGACACTGAAGCTTTCTTT; CDR3aa: CASSPRSGADTEAFF
abundance: few; v_gene: TRBV19; j_gene: TRBJ2-2; d_gene: TRBD2; CDR3nt: TGTGCCAGTAGTATGGACCTGGGAGTAGCGGGGACCGGGGAGCTGTTTTTT; CDR3aa: CASSMDLGVAGTGELFF
abundance: once; v_gene: TRBV10-3; j_gene: TRBJ2-3; d_gene: -; CDR3nt: TGTGCCATCAAGAGAGAGCGGGCCCGCAGCACAGATACGCAGTATTTT; CDR3aa: CAIKRERARSTDTQYF
abundance: -; v_gene: TRBV28; j_gene: TRBJ1-2; d_gene: TRBD1; CDR3nt: TGTGCCAGCAGCCTACCTCCGGGACAGGGTTCCCTTAACTATGGCTACACCTTC; CDR3aa: CASSLPPGQGSLNYGYTF
abundance: -; v_gene: TRBV4-2; j_gene: TRBJ2-3; d_gene: TRBD2; CDR3nt: TGTGCCAGCAGCCAAGAAGGGACTAGCGGGGGGGGCGCAGATACGCAGTATTTT; CDR3aa: CASSQEGTSGGGADTQYF
abundance: -; v_gene: TRBV4-3; j_gene: TRBJ1-5; d_gene: -; CDR3nt: TGCGCCAGCAGCCAAGCTTTGGGTCAGCCCCAGCATTTT; CDR3aa: CASSQALGQPQHF
abundance: few; v_gene: TRBV6-5; j_gene: TRBJ1-2; d_gene: -; CDR3nt: TGTGCCAGCGGTCCCACAGGGTTCTATGGCTACACCTTC; CDR3aa: CASGPTGFYGYTF
abundance: -; v_gene: TRBV6-5; j_gene: TRBJ1-2; d_gene: -; CDR3nt: TGTGCCAGCGGCGGGCAGGTCTGGGGCTACACCTTC; CDR3aa: CASGGQVWGYTF
abundance: -; v_gene: TRBV4-3; j_gene: TRBJ1-2; d_gene: -; CDR3nt: TGCGCCAGCAGCCAAGGAACAGGTGGCAAGTATGGCTACACCTTC; CDR3aa: CASSQGTGGKYGYTF
abundance: -; v_gene: TRBV18; j_gene: TRBJ1-5; d_gene: -; CDR3nt: TGTGCCAGCTCACCAGAGGGGCAGCCCCAGCATTTT; CDR3aa: CASSPEGQPQHF
abundance: once; v_gene: TRBV12-5; j_gene: TRBJ2-2; d_gene: TRBD2; CDR3nt: TGTGCTAGTGGTTTGAGGACTAGCGGGAGGAACACCGGGGAGCTGTTTTTT; CDR3aa: CASGLRTSGRNTGELFF
abundance: -; v_gene: TRBV5-1; j_gene: TRBJ2-2; d_gene: TRBD2; CDR3nt: TGCGCCAGCAGCTCTGGACTTAGCGGGGTCACCGGGGAGCTGTTTTTT; CDR3aa: CASSSGLSGVTGELFF
abundance: -; v_gene: TRBV6-1; j_gene: TRBJ1-1; d_gene: TRBD1; CDR3nt: TGTGCCAGCAGCGGACAGGGCTCTGAAGCTTTCTTT; CDR3aa: CASSGQGSEAFF
abundance: -; v_gene: TRBV5-6; j_gene: TRBJ2-3; d_gene: TRBD1; CDR3nt: TGTGCCAGCAGCTTGGTAGGGGGCTTCACAGATACGCAGTATTTT; CDR3aa: CASSLVGGFTDTQYF
abundance: -; v_gene: TRBV10-3; j_gene: TRBJ1-5; d_gene: TRBD1; CDR3nt: TGTGCCATCAGTCAGGCGGACAGGGGGAGCAATCAGCCCCAGCATTTT; CDR3aa: CAISQADRGSNQPQHF
abundance: -; v_gene: TRBV5-1; j_gene: TRBJ2-2; d_gene: TRBD2; CDR3nt: TGCGCCAGCAGCCCCGGACTAGCGGACACCGGGGAGCTGTTTTTT; CDR3aa: CASSPGLADTGELFF
abundance: -; v_gene: TRBV5-1; j_gene: TRBJ1-5; d_gene: TRBD1; CDR3nt: TGCGCCAGCAGCCGGGACAGGGGTCAGCCCCAGCATTTT; CDR3aa: CASSRDRGQPQHF
abundance: -; v_gene: TRBV28; j_gene: TRBJ2-5; d_gene: TRBD2; CDR3nt: TGTGCCAGCAGCCCTCCCCCGGGACTAGCGGGGGAGGCGTACTTC; CDR3aa: CASSPPPGLAGEAYF
abundance: -; v_gene: TRBV6-4; j_gene: TRBJ1-2; d_gene: -; CDR3nt: TGTGCCAGCAGTGTAGAGGTTTTGGGCTACACCTTC; CDR3aa: CASSVEVLGYTF
abundance: -; v_gene: TRBV6-5; j_gene: TRBJ1-1; d_gene: TRBD1; CDR3nt: TGTGCCAGCAGTTCAAGAGACAGGGTGACTGAAGCTTTCTTT; CDR3aa: CASSSRDRVTEAFF
abundance: -; v_gene: TRBV2; j_gene: TRBJ1-3; d_gene: -; CDR3nt: TGTGCCAGTAAGCCGCCTCCTAGCTCTGGAAACACCATATATTTT; CDR3aa: CASKPPPSSGNTIYF
abundance: -; v_gene: TRBV7-6; j_gene: TRBJ1-5; d_gene: TRBD1; CDR3nt: TGTGCCAGCAGCTTCCCCCGGACAGGGGGCGCATTTAAGGAACAGCCCCAGCATTTT; CDR3aa: CASSFPRTGGAFKEQPQHF
abundance: -; v_gene: TRBV5-1; j_gene: TRBJ2-3; d_gene: TRBD2; CDR3nt: TGCGCCAGCAGCACAGTAGCGGGGAGCACAGATACGCAGTATTTT; CDR3aa: CASSTVAGSTDTQYF
abundance: -; v_gene: TRBV12-5; j_gene: TRBJ1-4; d_gene: -; CDR3nt: TGTGCTAGTGGTTTTTGGGAGAATGAAAAACTGTTTTTT; CDR3aa: CASGFWENEKLFF
abundance: -; v_gene: TRBV4-1; j_gene: TRBJ1-5; d_gene: -; CDR3nt: TGCGCCAGCAAGAGCAATCAGCCCCAGCATTTT; CDR3aa: CASKSNQPQHF
abundance: -; v_gene: TRBV6-5; j_gene: TRBJ1-6; d_gene: TRBD1; CDR3nt: TGTGCCACCCGAGGGGGCAATGTTTCACCCCTCCACTTT; CDR3aa: CATRGGNVSPLHF
abundance: -; v_gene: TRBV19; j_gene: TRBJ1-2; d_gene: -; CDR3nt: TGTGCCAGTAGTATAGATGTGAACTATGGCTACACCTTC; CDR3aa: CASSIDVNYGYTF
abundance: -; v_gene: TRBV6-4; j_gene: TRBJ1-3; d_gene: -; CDR3nt: TGTGCCAGCAGTGATTTTAGGGGGACAAATCTACAAAACACCATATATTTT; CDR3aa: CASSDFRGTNLQNTIYF